Listed below are T cell receptor beta chains from one sample, sequenced in a study of beta chain features in type 1 diabetes. Clones were read by immunoSEQ multiplex PCR, and TCRdb kept only the in-frame ones, dropping some. The profile shows around 300,000 clones, about 11% of them singletons. Sequencing input: naive CD4+ T cells from blood. Receptors were obtained from a woman in her 30s in good health. The CDR3 runs from the conserved cysteine through the conserved F or W. The D gene is left open where the match is weak. Clone size is given for some rows only: seen once, a few or many times, or a class if the clone is expanded.

clone size	D gene	J gene	V gene	CDR3 DNA	CDR3 protein
NA	NA	TRBJ2-7	TRBV28	TGTGCCAGCACCTTGGCAGGCGATCCCTCCTACGAGCAGTACTTC	CASTLAGDPSYEQYF
NA	NA	TRBJ2-1	TRBV7-3	TGTGCCAGCAGCTTAGACTACAGCTCCTACAATGAGCAGTTCTTC	CASSLDYSSYNEQFF
few	NA	TRBJ1-2	TRBV28	TGTGCCAGCAGTCCCGGAAGCGGCCCTTATGGCTACACCTTC	CASSPGSGPYGYTF
few	TRBD2	TRBJ2-1	TRBV12-5	TGTGCTAGTGGTCAACCGGGACTAGCGGGAATAAATGAGCAGTTCTTC	CASGQPGLAGINEQFF
few	NA	TRBJ1-2	TRBV28	TGTGCCAGCAGACTCAGGGGCCTACAACTCGCTGGCTACACCTTC	CASRLRGLQLAGYTF
few	NA	TRBJ1-2	TRBV29-1	TGCAGCGTTGAGACGGGATATGGCTACACCTTC	CSVETGYGYTF
few	NA	TRBJ2-5	TRBV30	TGTGCCTGGTCCGAGGACAGCCAAGAGACCCAGTACTTC	CAWSEDSQETQYF
NA	NA	TRBJ2-7	TRBV7-2	TGTGCCAGCAGCCTCCATGGGCAGCAAGACGTCTCCTACGAGCAGTACTTC	CASSLHGQQDVSYEQYF
few	NA	TRBJ1-1	TRBV27	TGTGCCAGCAGTTTACGGGAGAACACTGAAGCTTTCTTT	CASSLRENTEAFF
few	NA	TRBJ2-6	TRBV5-8	TGTGCCAGCATCTGGCAAGGAGGGGCTGGGGCCAACGTCCTGACTTTC	CASIWQGGAGANVLTF
few	TRBD1	TRBJ2-1	TRBV6-1	TGTGCCAGCAGGAGGGGGCCCACTTCCTACAATGAGCAGTTCTTC	CASRRGPTSYNEQFF
few	TRBD1	TRBJ2-7	TRBV7-9	TGTGCCAGCAGCTCCCGGGGACAGTCTCCCTACGAGCAGTACTTC	CASSSRGQSPYEQYF
few	TRBD1	TRBJ2-6	TRBV28	TGTGCCAGCAGTTTGATTAGGGACAGGGATTGGGCTGGGGCCAACGTCCTGACTTTC	CASSLIRDRDWAGANVLTF
NA	NA	TRBJ1-3	TRBV30	TGTGCCTGGAGTGGGGAGAATACTGGAAACACCATATATTTT	CAWSGENTGNTIYF
NA	NA	TRBJ2-7	TRBV28	TGTGCCAGCAGTTTATCGGGAGAGCCCGGAGCCTACGAGCAGTACTTC	CASSLSGEPGAYEQYF
NA	NA	TRBJ1-2	TRBV7-9	TGTGCCAGCAGCTTACAGGCCGACCCAAGCTACACCTTC	CASSLQADPSYTF
few	TRBD2	TRBJ2-1	TRBV11-2	TGTGCCAGCAGGCGTCCGGGACTAGGGGGCAATGAGCAGTTCTTC	CASRRPGLGGNEQFF